This TCR beta chain was observed in a study of siplizumab effects on memory and regulatory T cells. The data were produced by immunoSEQ multiplex PCR, yet TCRdb's version contains in-frame clones alone and is incomplete. The repertoire has about 87,000 clones, about 93% of them found once; the top ten carry roughly 0.3%. This CDR3 contains 16 residues. As concerns this clone: Its specificity is not known.

Broader study findings: Siplizumab led to significantly less abundant alloreactive sequences that could be traced back to unstimulated CD4+ memory cells.

Material: non-Treg CD4+ T cells sorted from blood. The clonotype originates from a human donor in good health. The chain is built from TRBV21-1 and TRBJ1-1; the D call in the table, TRBD1, was not verified against the DNA. TRBV21-1 is a pseudogene. CDR3 protein: CASSKGKDRGNTEAFF. The CDR3 DNA sequence: TGTGCCAGCAGCAAAGGAAAAGACAGGGGGAACACTGAAGCTTTCTTT.